One T cell receptor (beta chain) is described in this entry. Amplification used 60 Vbeta primers and 13 Jbeta primers. Profiled with immunoSEQ multiplex PCR; TCRdb holds only in-frame clones, not every one. The data hold fewer than 150,000 clones, with roughly 78% observed a single time. These data belong to a study of cytomegalovirus exposure and HLA in healthy donors. Germline V gene lookup returns CDR1 MGHRA and CDR2 YSYEKL. Trimming took 3 bases from V and 5 from J; bases not matched to a gene: 7. CDR3 length: 15 residues. Sequencing was done on a sample of PBMCs. This receptor was taken from a man aged 25 to 40 in good health and CMV-seronegative. The V call is TRBV4-1, the J call TRBJ2-5; 9 nucleotides agree with TRBD1. This chain's CDR3 is CASSQTGTGQETQYF. DNA for the CDR3: TGCGCCAGCAGCCAGACTGGGACAGGGCAGGAGACCCAGTACTTC.